The rows below give T cell receptor beta chains drawn from one sample of a study of tumor-infiltrating lymphocytes in localized non-small cell lung cancer. Generated by immunoSEQ multiplex PCR, the TCRdb table keeps only in-frame clones and is missing some. Seen here are 6,000 to 7,000 clones, over 70% observed once, and the top ten hold 25% to 35%. Sequenced: lung tumor tissue. These receptors were obtained from a human donor with non-small cell lung cancer. Each CDR3 is given with its conserved first and last residue. A D gene is named only where the DNA matches it firmly. The size entry is marked missing in some rows and otherwise reads once, few, many or a size class.

J	V	D	size	CDR3	DNA
TRBJ2-1	TRBV7-6	TRBD2	.	CASSLGGINEQFF	TGTGCCAGCAGCTTGGGGGGGATCAATGAGCAGTTCTTC
TRBJ2-5	TRBV9	.	.	CASAKRGLRQETQYF	TGTGCCAGCGCCAAAAGGGGCCTTCGACAAGAGACCCAGTACTTC
TRBJ1-2	TRBV7-2	.	.	CASSLGRDYGYTF	TGTGCCAGCAGCTTAGGCAGGGACTATGGCTACACCTTC
TRBJ2-5	TRBV15	.	.	CATSRAAHQETQYF	TGTGCCACCAGCAGAGCGGCACACCAAGAGACCCAGTACTTC
TRBJ1-3	TRBV5-1	.	.	CASSLDRSPGNTIYF	TGCGCCAGCAGCTTGGACAGGTCCCCTGGAAACACCATATATTTT
TRBJ2-7	TRBV7-9	.	.	CASSGDLEQYF	TGTGCCAGCAGCGGAGACCTCGAGCAGTACTTC
TRBJ2-3	TRBV10-3	.	.	CAISGITDTQYF	TGTGCCATCAGCGGGATCACAGATACGCAGTATTTT
TRBJ2-5	TRBV5-6	TRBD2	.	CASSFSGGGAQETQYF	TGTGCCAGCAGCTTTTCTGGCGGGGGGGCCCAAGAGACCCAGTACTTC
TRBJ2-5	TRBV4-1	.	.	CASSQESGETQYF	TGCGCCAGCAGCCAAGAGAGTGGGGAGACCCAGTACTTC
TRBJ2-1	TRBV7-3	.	.	CASSLIAPGPYNEQFF	TGTGCCAGCAGCTTAATAGCCCCCGGGCCCTACAATGAGCAGTTCTTC
TRBJ1-2	TRBV9	TRBD1	.	CASSVTPGQGIGYTF	TGTGCCAGCAGCGTCACACCGGGACAGGGGATAGGCTACACCTTC
TRBJ2-3	TRBV5-1	.	.	CASSFTAGDTQYF	TGCGCCAGCAGCTTCACAGCGGGAGATACGCAGTATTTT
TRBJ1-2	TRBV5-6	.	.	CASSATPDGGYTF	TGTGCCAGCAGCGCAACCCCTGACGGGGGCTACACCTTC
TRBJ2-3	TRBV18	.	.	CASSRQTADTQYF	TGTGCCAGCTCCCGACAGACAGCAGATACGCAGTATTTT
TRBJ1-5	TRBV5-6	.	few	CASSLGEGYNQPQHF	TGTGCCAGCAGCTTAGGAGAGGGTTACAATCAGCCCCAGCATTTT
TRBJ2-5	TRBV5-6	TRBD2	once	CASSLSRGGWLETQYF	TGTGCCAGCAGCTTGAGTCGGGGGGGCTGGTTAGAGACCCAGTACTTC
TRBJ1-1	TRBV29-1	TRBD1	.	CSVGTGNTEAFF	TGCAGCGTTGGGACAGGGAACACTGAAGCTTTCTTT
TRBJ1-4	TRBV2	.	few	CASSARNEKLFF	TGTGCCAGCAGTGCCCGTAATGAAAAACTGTTTTTT
TRBJ2-7	TRBV7-2	TRBD1	.	CASSLTGGYEQYF	TGTGCCAGCAGCTTAACAGGGGGCTACGAGCAGTACTTC
TRBJ2-5	TRBV9	.	.	CASSVGGAWETQYF	TGTGCCAGCAGCGTAGGGGGGGCCTGGGAGACCCAGTACTTC
TRBJ2-2	TRBV5-1	.	.	CASSLARGARTGELFF	TGCGCCAGCAGCTTGGCCAGAGGGGCCCGCACCGGGGAGCTGTTTTTT
TRBJ1-4	TRBV14	.	.	CASSQDGGNREKLFF	TGTGCCAGCAGCCAAGATGGGGGTAACCGTGAAAAACTGTTTTTT
TRBJ1-6	TRBV27	.	.	CASSLYNSYNSPLHF	TGTGCCAGCAGTTTATACAACTCCTATAATTCACCCCTCCACTTT
TRBJ2-7	TRBV6-1	.	.	CASRIYREKGEQYF	TGTGCCAGCAGGATTTACAGGGAGAAAGGCGAGCAGTACTTC
TRBJ1-4	TRBV6-1	.	.	CASKTQSTNEKLFF	TGTGCTTCGAAAACCCAGTCAACTAATGAAAAACTGTTTTTT
TRBJ2-3	TRBV19	.	.	CASSMRPNGRDTQYF	TGTGCCAGTAGTATGAGGCCGAACGGTCGGGATACGCAGTATTTT
TRBJ1-1	TRBV7-9	TRBD1	.	CASTWTGLTEAFF	TGTGCCAGCACTTGGACAGGTCTCACTGAAGCTTTCTTT
TRBJ1-1	TRBV11-1	TRBD1	.	CASSTRDSRNTEAFF	TGTGCCAGCAGCACTAGGGACAGCCGTAACACTGAAGCTTTCTTT
TRBJ1-5	TRBV11-2	.	.	CASSQLGQNQPQHF	TGTGCCAGCAGCCAATTAGGACAGAATCAGCCCCAGCATTTT
TRBJ1-1	TRBV28	TRBD1	.	CASSGIRTGGLNTEAFF	TGTGCCAGCAGTGGGATTCGGACAGGGGGTCTGAACACTGAAGCTTTCTTT
TRBJ2-7	TRBV6-1	TRBD1	.	CASSPRTGDYEQYF	TGTGCCAGCAGTCCCCGGACAGGGGACTACGAGCAGTACTTC
TRBJ2-2	TRBV7-9	.	once	CASSDPFTGSPNTGELFF	TGTGCCAGCAGCGATCCATTTACAGGGAGCCCGAACACCGGGGAGCTGTTTTTT
TRBJ1-1	TRBV2	.	.	CASTRQVGVEAFF	TGTGCCAGCACCCGGCAGGTGGGGGTAGAAGCTTTCTTT
TRBJ2-7	TRBV5-1	.	.	CASSTGRQTEQYF	TGCGCCAGCAGCACGGGACGGCAGACCGAGCAGTACTTC
TRBJ1-1	TRBV25-1	.	.	CASRRDKAFF	TGTGCCAGCAGGAGGGACAAAGCTTTCTTT
TRBJ2-1	TRBV7-2	.	.	CASSRGGNEQFF	TGTGCCAGCAGCCGTGGGGGGAATGAGCAGTTCTTC
TRBJ2-7	TRBV19	.	few	CASSIVGGYYEQYF	TGTGCCAGTAGTATAGTAGGAGGGTACTACGAGCAGTACTTC
TRBJ1-6	TRBV7-2	.	.	CASSRVAEAPLHF	TGTGCCAGCAGCAGGGTGGCGGAGGCACCCCTCCACTTT
TRBJ1-2	TRBV10-2	TRBD1	.	CASSELSRWDRDF	TGCGCCAGCAGTGAGCTTAGTCGTTGGGACAGGGACTTC
TRBJ2-1	TRBV20-1	.	.	CSAINNEQFF	TGCAGTGCTATAAACAATGAGCAGTTCTTC
TRBJ1-1	TRBV4-3	TRBD1	.	CASSQTGMGTEAFF	TGCGCCAGCAGCCAGACAGGGATGGGCACTGAAGCTTTCTTT
TRBJ2-7	TRBV5-4	TRBD1	.	CASSSTGSSSYEQYF	TGTGCCAGCAGCTCGACAGGGAGTTCCTCCTACGAGCAGTACTTC
TRBJ2-7	TRBV2	.	once	CASSEAGGEQYF	TGTGCCAGCAGTGAAGCAGGGGGCGAGCAGTACTTC
TRBJ1-6	TRBV19	TRBD1	.	CASRETGTSYNSPLHF	TGTGCCAGTAGAGAGACAGGGACCTCCTATAATTCACCCCTCCACTTT
TRBJ2-3	TRBV11-3	.	.	CASSLEQGGTQYF	TGTGCCAGCAGCTTAGAACAGGGTGGTACGCAGTATTTT
TRBJ1-3	TRBV6-1	.	.	CASSEAAGNTIYF	TGTGCCAGCAGTGAAGCAGCTGGAAACACCATATATTTT
TRBJ2-7	TRBV7-2	.	.	CASSLVGGSQSPYEQYF	TGTGCCAGCAGCCTGGTGGGAGGCTCGCAGTCGCCCTACGAGCAGTACTTC
TRBJ2-7	TRBV27	TRBD1	few	CASRGQGYEQYF	TGTGCCAGCAGGGGACAGGGGTACGAGCAGTACTTC
TRBJ1-2	TRBV5-1	.	.	CASSERPGPANYGYTF	TGCGCCAGCAGCGAACGGCCGGGGCCGGCTAACTATGGCTACACCTTC
TRBJ1-1	TRBV21-1	.	.	CASSHYLYTIRTEAFF	TGTGCCAGCAGTCACTACTTATACACAATTCGCACTGAAGCTTTCTTT
TRBJ1-3	TRBV2	.	.	CASSQTGWGNTIYF	TGTGCCAGCAGTCAAACAGGGTGGGGAAACACCATATATTTT
TRBJ1-3	TRBV5-1	.	once	CASTLGDPRDTIYF	TGCGCCAGCACCTTGGGGGACCCCCGAGACACCATATATTTT
TRBJ2-7	TRBV27	.	.	CASSPDRDHSEQYF	TGTGCCAGCAGCCCGGACAGAGATCACTCCGAGCAGTACTTC
TRBJ2-1	TRBV9	.	once	CASSVALAGQPIF	TGTGCCAGCAGCGTAGCTTTAGCGGGACAGCCTATCTTC
TRBJ2-7	TRBV7-2	TRBD1	.	CASSLVGTGAYEQYF	TGTGCCAGCAGCTTAGTTGGGACAGGGGCCTACGAGCAGTACTTC